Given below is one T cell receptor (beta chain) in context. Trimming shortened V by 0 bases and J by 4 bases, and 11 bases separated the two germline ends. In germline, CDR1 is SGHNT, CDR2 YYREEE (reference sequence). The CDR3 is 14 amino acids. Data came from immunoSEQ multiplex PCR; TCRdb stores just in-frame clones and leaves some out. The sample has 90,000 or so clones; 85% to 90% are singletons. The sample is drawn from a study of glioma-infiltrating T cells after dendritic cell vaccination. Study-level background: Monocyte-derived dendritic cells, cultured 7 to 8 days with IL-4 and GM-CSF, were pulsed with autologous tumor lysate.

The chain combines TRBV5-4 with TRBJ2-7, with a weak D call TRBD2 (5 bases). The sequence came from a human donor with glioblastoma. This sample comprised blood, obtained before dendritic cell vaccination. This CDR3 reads CASSLETREYEQYF. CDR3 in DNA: TGTGCCAGCAGCTTGGAGACCCGGGAATACGAGCAGTACTTC.